This T cell receptor beta chain was sequenced for a study of OX40 agonist ivuxolimab in advanced cancers. This CDR3 comprises 16 residues. Trimming took 4 bases from V and 1 from J; bases not matched to a gene: 9. The germline gives CDR1 LNHDA, CDR2 SQIVND (reference sequence). The repertoire was sequenced with immunoSEQ multiplex PCR; TCRdb's copy has only in-frame clones and lacks some. The sample has 8,000 to 10,000 clones, more than 80% seen once. The receptor was derived from an adult with an advanced solid tumor such as melanoma, head and neck, liver or kidney cancer. The rearrangement links TRBV19 to TRBJ1-1, with 7 bases that match TRBD1. The sequenced sample was CD4+ or CD8+ T cells sorted from blood, obtained in a trial of the OX40 agonist ivuxolimab. The CDR3 sequence is CASSKGGDRPNTEAFF. In nucleotides, the CDR3 is TGTGCCAGTAGTAAAGGAGGGGACAGACCGAACACTGAAGCTTTCTTT.